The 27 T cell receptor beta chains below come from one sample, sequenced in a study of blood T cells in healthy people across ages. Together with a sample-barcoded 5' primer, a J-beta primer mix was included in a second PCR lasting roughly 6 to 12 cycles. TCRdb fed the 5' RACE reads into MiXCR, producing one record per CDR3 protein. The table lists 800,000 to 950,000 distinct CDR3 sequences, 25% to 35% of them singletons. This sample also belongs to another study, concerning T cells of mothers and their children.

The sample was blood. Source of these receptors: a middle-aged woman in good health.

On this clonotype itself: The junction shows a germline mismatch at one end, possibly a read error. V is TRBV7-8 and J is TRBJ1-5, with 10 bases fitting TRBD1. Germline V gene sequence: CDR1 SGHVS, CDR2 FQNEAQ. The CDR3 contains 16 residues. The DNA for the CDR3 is TGTGCCAGCAGCTCTGGGACAGGGGCTAGCAATCAGCCCCATCATTTT. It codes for CASSSGTGASNQPHHF. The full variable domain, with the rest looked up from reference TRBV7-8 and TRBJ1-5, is GAGVSQSPRYKVAKRGQDVALRCDPISGHVSLFWYQQALGQGPEFLTYFQNEAQLDKSGLPSDRFFAERPEGSVSTLKIQRTQQEDSAVYLCASSSGTGASNQPHHFGDGTRLSIL.

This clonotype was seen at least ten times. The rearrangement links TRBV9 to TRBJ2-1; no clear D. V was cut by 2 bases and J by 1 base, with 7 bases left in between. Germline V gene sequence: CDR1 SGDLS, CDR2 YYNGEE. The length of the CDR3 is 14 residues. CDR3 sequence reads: CASSVRWSYNEQFF. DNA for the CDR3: TGTGCCAGCAGCGTCCGGTGGTCCTACAATGAGCAGTTCTTC.

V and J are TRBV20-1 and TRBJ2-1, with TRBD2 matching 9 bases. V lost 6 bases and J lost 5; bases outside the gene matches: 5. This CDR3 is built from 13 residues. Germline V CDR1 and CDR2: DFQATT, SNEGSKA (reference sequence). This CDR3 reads CSAQRGDHNEQFF. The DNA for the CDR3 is TGCAGTGCCCAGCGGGGGGACCACAATGAGCAGTTCTTC.

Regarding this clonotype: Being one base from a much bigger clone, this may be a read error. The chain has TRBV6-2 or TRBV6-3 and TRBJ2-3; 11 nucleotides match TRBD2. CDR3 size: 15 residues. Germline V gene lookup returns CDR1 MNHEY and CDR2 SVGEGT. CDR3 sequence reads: CAGSLLAGVTDTQYF. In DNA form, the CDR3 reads TGTGCCGGCAGCCTACTAGCGGGGGTCACAGATACGCAGTATTTT.

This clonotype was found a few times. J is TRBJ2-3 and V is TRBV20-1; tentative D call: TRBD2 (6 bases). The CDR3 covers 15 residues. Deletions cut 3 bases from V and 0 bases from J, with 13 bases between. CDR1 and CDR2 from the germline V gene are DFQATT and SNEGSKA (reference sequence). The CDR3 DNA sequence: TGCAGTGCTAGGGGGACTCCTCCTAGCACAGATACGCAGTATTTT. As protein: CSARGTPPSTDTQYF.

In DNA, the CDR3 is TGTGCCAGCAGCTTAGTGGGGGGGGACAGGGAGTACTTC. It codes for CASSLVGGDREYF. The chain is built from TRBV7-2 and TRBJ2-4; 9 bases align to TRBD1. The germline V gene encodes CDR1 SGHTA and CDR2 FQGNSA. The CDR3 totals 13 residues. V was pared by 1 base and J by 14 bases, with 6 bases of the junction left unmatched.

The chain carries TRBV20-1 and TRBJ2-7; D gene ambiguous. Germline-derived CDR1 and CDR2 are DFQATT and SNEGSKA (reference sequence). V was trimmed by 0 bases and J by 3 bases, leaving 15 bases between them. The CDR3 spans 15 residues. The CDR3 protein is CSARDIGRNYYEQYF. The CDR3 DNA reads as TGCAGTGCTAGAGATATAGGACGGAATTACTACGAGCAGTACTTC.

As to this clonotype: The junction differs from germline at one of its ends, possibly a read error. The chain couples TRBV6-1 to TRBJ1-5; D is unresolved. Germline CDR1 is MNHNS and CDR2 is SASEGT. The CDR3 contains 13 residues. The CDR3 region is CASSERYNRPQHF. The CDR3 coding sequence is TGTGCCAGCAGTGAACGGTACAATCGGCCCCAGCATTTT.

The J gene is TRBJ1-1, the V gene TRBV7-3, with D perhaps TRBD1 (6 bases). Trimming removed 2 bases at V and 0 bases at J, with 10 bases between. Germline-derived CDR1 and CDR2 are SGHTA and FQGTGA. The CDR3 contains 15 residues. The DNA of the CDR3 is TGTGCCAGCAGCTTAGAGGACAGTCTGAACACTGAAGCTTTCTTT. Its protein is CASSLEDSLNTEAFF.

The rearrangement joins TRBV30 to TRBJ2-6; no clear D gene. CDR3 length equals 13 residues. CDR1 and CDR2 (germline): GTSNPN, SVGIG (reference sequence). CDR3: CGARTSGANVLTF. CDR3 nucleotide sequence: TGTGGAGCCCGGACCTCAGGGGCCAACGTCCTGACTTTC.

The CDR3 region has the DNA TGTGCCAGCAGCCCAAGTGGCGGGACGCAGTATTTT. Its translation is CASSPSGGTQYF. The V and J genes are TRBV13 and TRBJ2-3; possible D gene TRBD2, 5 bases. The germline V gene encodes CDR1 PRHDT and CDR2 FYEKMQ (reference sequence). CDR3 length: 12 amino acids. Trimming stripped 5 bases from V and 9 bases from J, with 12 bases between.

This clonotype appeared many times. The CDR3 loop reads CASSRLGGDEQYF. Here the CDR3 DNA reads TGTGCCAGCAGTCGTCTAGGGGGTGACGAGCAGTACTTC. The rearrangement links TRBV12-3 or TRBV12-4 to TRBJ2-7, with D maybe TRBD1 (6 bases). The length of the CDR3 is 13 residues. V was trimmed by 5 bases and J by 5 bases, leaving 13 bases between them.

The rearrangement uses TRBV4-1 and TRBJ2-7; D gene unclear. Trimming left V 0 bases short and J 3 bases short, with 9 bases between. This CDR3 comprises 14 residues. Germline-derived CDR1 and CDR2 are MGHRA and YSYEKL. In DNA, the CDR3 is TGCGCCAGCAGCCAAGATCGAAGTAGCTACGAGCAGTACGTC. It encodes CASSQDRSSYEQYV.

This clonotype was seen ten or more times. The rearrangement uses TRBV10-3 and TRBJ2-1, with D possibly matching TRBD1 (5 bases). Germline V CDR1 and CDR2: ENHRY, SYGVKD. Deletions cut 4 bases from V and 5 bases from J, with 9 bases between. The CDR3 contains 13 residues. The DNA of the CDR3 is TGTGCCATCAGTGTTCAGGGCCACAATGAGCAGTTCTTC. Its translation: CAISVQGHNEQFF.

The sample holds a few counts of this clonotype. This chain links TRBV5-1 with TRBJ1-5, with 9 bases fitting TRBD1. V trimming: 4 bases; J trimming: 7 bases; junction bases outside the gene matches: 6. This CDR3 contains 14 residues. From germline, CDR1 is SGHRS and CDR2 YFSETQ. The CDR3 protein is CASSPGTGYQPQHF. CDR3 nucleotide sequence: TGCGCCAGCAGCCCCGGGACAGGGTACCAGCCCCAGCATTTT.

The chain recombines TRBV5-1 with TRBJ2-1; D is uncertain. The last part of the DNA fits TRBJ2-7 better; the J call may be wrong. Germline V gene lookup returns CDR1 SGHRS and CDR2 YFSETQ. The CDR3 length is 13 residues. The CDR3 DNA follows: TGCGCCAGCAGCCTGTGGTCGCGCAATGAGCAGTACTTC. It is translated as CASSLWSRNEQYF.

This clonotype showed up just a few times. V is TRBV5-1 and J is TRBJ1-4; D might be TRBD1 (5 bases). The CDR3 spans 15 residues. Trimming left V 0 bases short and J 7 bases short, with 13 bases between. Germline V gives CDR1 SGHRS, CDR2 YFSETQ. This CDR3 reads CASSLVSGFGEKLFF. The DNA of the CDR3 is TGCGCCAGCAGCTTGGTATCAGGGTTTGGTGAAAAACTGTTTTTT.

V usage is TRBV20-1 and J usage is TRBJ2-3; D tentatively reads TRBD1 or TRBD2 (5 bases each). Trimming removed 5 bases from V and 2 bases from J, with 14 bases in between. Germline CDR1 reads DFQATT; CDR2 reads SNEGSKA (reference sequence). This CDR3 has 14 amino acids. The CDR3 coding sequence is TGCAGTGCTTACGGGACCCTTACCACAGATACGCAGTATTTT. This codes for CSAYGTLTTDTQYF.

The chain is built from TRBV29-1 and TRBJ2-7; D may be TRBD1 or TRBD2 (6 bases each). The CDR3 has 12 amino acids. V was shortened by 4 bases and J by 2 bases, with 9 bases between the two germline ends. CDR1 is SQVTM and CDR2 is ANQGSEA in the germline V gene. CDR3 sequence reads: CSVARDTYEQYF. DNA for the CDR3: TGCAGCGTTGCGCGGGACACCTACGAGCAGTACTTC.

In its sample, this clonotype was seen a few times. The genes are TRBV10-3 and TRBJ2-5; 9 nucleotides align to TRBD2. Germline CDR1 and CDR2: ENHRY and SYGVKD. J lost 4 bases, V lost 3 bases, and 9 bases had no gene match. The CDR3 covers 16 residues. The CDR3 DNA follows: TGTGCCATCAGTGAAGGGTTAGCGGGAGAACGAGAGACCCAGTACTTC. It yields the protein CAISEGLAGERETQYF.

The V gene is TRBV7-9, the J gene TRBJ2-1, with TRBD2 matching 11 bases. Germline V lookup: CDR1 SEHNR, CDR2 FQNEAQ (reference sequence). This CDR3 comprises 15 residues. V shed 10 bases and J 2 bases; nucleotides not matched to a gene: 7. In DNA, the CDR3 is TGTGCCATCCAACTAGCGGGGGAAACCTACAATGAGCAGTTCTTC. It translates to CAIQLAGETYNEQFF. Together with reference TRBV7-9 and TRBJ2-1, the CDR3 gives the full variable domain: DTGVSQNPRHKITKRGQNVTFRCDPISEHNRLYWYRQTLGQGPEFLTYFQNEAQLEKSRLLSDRFSAERPKGSFSTLEIQRTEQGDSAMYLCAIQLAGETYNEQFFGPGTRLTVL.

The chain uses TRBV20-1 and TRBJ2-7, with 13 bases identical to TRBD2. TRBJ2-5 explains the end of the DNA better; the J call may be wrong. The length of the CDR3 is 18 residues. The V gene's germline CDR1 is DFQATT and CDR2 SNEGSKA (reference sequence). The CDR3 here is CSARGTHGGLAGVETQYF. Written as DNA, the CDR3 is TGCAGTGCTAGAGGTACCCACGGCGGACTAGCGGGAGTTGAGACCCAGTACTTC.

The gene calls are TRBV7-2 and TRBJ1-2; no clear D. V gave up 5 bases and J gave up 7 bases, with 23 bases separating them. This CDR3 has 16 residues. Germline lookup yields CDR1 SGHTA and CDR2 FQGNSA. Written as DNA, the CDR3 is TGTGCCAGCAGCCCTTGGAGCGGGGTTCCGTCTGGTGGCTACACCTTC. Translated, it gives CASSPWSGVPSGGYTF.

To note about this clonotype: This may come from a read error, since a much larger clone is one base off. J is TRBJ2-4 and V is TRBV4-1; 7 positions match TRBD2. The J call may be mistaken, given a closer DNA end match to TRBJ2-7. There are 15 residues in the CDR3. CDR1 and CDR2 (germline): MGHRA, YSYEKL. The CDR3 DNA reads TGCGCCAGCAGCCAAGATGGGGGGGACCTCTACGAGCAGTACTTC. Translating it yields CASSQDGGDLYEQYF.

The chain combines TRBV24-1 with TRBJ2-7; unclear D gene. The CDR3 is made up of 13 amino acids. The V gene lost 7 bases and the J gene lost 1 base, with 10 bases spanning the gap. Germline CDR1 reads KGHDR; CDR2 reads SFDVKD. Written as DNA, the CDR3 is TGTGCCACCAGGTCAGGCGATTCCTACGAGCAGTACTTC. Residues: CATRSGDSYEQYF.

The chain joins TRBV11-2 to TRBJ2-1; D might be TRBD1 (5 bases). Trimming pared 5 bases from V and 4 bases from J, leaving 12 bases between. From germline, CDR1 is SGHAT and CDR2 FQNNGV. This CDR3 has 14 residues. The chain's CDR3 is CASSPRQLYNEQFF. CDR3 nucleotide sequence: TGTGCCAGCAGCCCCCGACAGCTTTACAATGAGCAGTTCTTC.

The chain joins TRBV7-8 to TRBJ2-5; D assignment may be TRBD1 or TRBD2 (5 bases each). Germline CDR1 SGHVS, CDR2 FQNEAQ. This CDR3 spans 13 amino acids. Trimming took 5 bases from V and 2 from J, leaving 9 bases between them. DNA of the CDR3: TGTGCCAGCAGCGGGACGCAGCAAGAGACCCAGTACTTC. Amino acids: CASSGTQQETQYF. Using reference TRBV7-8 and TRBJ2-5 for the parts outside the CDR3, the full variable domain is GAGVSQSPRYKVAKRGQDVALRCDPISGHVSLFWYQQALGQGPEFLTYFQNEAQLDKSGLPSDRFFAERPEGSVSTLKIQRTQQEDSAVYLCASSGTQQETQYFGPGTRLLVL.